This T cell receptor beta chain was observed in a study of blood T cell repertoires in COVID-19 (dated by TCRdb to about 2020). Regarding the study in general: Collaborator samples came from the United States, Italy and Spain and covered acute and convalescent phases of COVID-19. The repertoires were made available in a free public database intended to serve as a resource for research on the immune response to SARS-CoV-2. Sample metadata almost always included a de-identified subject ID, COVID-19 status, age in years and sex. The samples were drawn from two sources: the first 160 participants of the ongoing ImmuneRACE study, and 1,254 subjects contributed by 6 global collaborators. Subjects who had been exposed to COVID-19, were actively infected with it, or had recovered from it provided the deeply sampled blood TCRbeta repertoires that made up the dataset. The prospective study material was composed of cDNA or gDNA derived from T cells, B-cell-depleted T cells, or PBMCs. HLA class I and class II types, where available, came from metadata supplied by the sample provider rather than from assay-based typing. What the authors observed across the whole study: How much clinical and demographic metadata was included differed by source and by participant, and the metadata was provided uncurated.

TCRbeta CDR3 regions were amplified from genomic DNA by means of the immunoSEQ Assay, a bias-controlled multiplex PCR. The published analysis was carried out like this. Within the assay, amplification of reference gene primers was used to estimate how many nucleated cells each sample contained. To quantify the absolute abundance of each unique TCRbeta CDR3 rearrangement, sequence reads were collapsed and filtered. Productive Simpson clonality was computed per sample as the square root of Simpson's diversity index over productive rearrangements. TCRdb carries this immuneACCESS record with in-frame sequences only. Its versions omit some clonotypes, under half of them owing to an unresolved V gene in the studies checked, with the rest unexplained. V and J calls and clone size follow that table, whereas D and trimming were derived from the DNA. This sample holds roughly 100,000 clones; around 80% were observed only once. The ten largest account for around 15% of the sample.

Concerning this clone itself: There is no known antigen for this receptor. Nothing much larger sits one base from this clone, and base qualities are not available.

V was cut back by 3 bases and J by 0 bases, leaving a gap of 18 bases between them. The germline V gene encodes CDR1 KGHSH and CDR2 LQKENI. The CDR3 holds 19 amino acids from the cysteine to the phenylalanine. Only the CDR3 part of the read is kept: 57 bases, read in frame from the first base. Collaborating institutions collected whole blood in K2EDTA tubes following their own protocols. For TCRbeta analysis, collaborator samples were shipped as frozen whole blood, as isolated PBMCs, or as DNA extracted from either sample type. The V and J segments used are TRBV18 and TRBJ1-6, with the D gene not confidently named. The TCR was taken from a woman aged 55-70 years with acute or convalescent COVID-19. The sample consisted of peripheral blood. The CDR3 corresponds to CASSPKDMGGSSYNSPLHF. The DNA is as follows: TGTGCCAGCTCACCCAAAGACATGGGTGGGAGCTCCTATAATTCACCCCTCCACTTT.